This is a list of T cell receptor beta chains from one sample in a study of blood T cells in healthy people across ages. TCRdb recomputed calls from the 5' RACE reads with MiXCR, one row per CDR3 protein. The sample shows about 900,000 distinct CDR3 sequences, 45% to 50% of them seen only once. Material: blood. The receptor set was obtained from a man under 40 in good health. Each CDR3 is given with its conserved first and last residue. The order of the fields is D gene, V gene, J gene, clone size, CDR3 DNA, CDR3 protein. The D gene is left open where the match is weak. A row's size may be missing; if present it is once, few, many or a size class.

D: .
V: TRBV27
J: TRBJ2-7
size: .
DNA: TGTGCCGGCAGTTTATCGCGGGGAGGAACCTACGAGCAGTACTTC
CDR3: CAGSLSRGGTYEQYF

D: .
V: TRBV7-9
J: TRBJ1-2
size: few
DNA: TGTGCCAGCCTCCACCCGCAGGGTTCTGGCTACACCTTC
CDR3: CASLHPQGSGYTF

D: .
V: TRBV4-2
J: TRBJ2-1
size: .
DNA: TGTGCCAGCAGCCAAGATAGATCTGATAATGAGCAGTTCTTC
CDR3: CASSQDRSDNEQFF

D: TRBD2
V: TRBV7-2
J: TRBJ2-1
size: few
DNA: TGTGCCAGCAGCTCCACTAGCGGGGTTATGGATGAGCAGTTCTTC
CDR3: CASSSTSGVMDEQFF

D: TRBD1
V: TRBV4-1
J: TRBJ2-1
size: .
DNA: TGCGCCAGCAGCCATCCGGACAGGATCGCCAAGGTGCAGTTCTTC
CDR3: CASSHPDRIAKVQFF

D: .
V: TRBV11-2
J: TRBJ2-1
size: .
DNA: TGTGCCAGCATCCCTAAGGGGCACCCCTCCTACAATGAGCAATTCTTC
CDR3: CASIPKGHPSYNEQFF

D: .
V: TRBV21-1
J: TRBJ2-1
size: .
DNA: TGTGCCAGCAGCATAATCCGGGACAGAGGAAACAATGAGCAGTTCTTC
CDR3: CASSIIRDRGNNEQFF

D: TRBD1
V: TRBV10-3
J: TRBJ2-6
size: .
DNA: TGTGCCATCAGGGGGGGGGACAGGGATGCTGGGGCCAACGTCCTGACTTTC
CDR3: CAIRGGDRDAGANVLTF

D: .
V: TRBV10-3
J: TRBJ1-1
size: few
DNA: TGTGCCATCAGTGAGTCTATGAACACTGAAGCTTTCTTT
CDR3: CAISESMNTEAFF

D: .
V: TRBV9
J: TRBJ2-7
size: few
DNA: TGTGCCAGCGGGGCGCGGTACGAGCAGTACTTC
CDR3: CASGARYEQYF

D: .
V: TRBV29-1
J: TRBJ2-7
size: few
DNA: TGCAGCGTGGCCGGGACAAACATCTCCTACGAGCAGTACTTC
CDR3: CSVAGTNISYEQYF

D: .
V: TRBV14
J: TRBJ1-2
size: .
DNA: TGTGCCAGCAGCCAAGCGGGTCGGCAGATCGTTAACTATGGCTACACCTTC
CDR3: CASSQAGRQIVNYGYTF

D: .
V: TRBV5-4
J: TRBJ1-2
size: .
DNA: TGTGCCAGCAGCCCGGACCCGGACGTTGACTATGGCTACACCTTC
CDR3: CASSPDPDVDYGYTF

D: .
V: TRBV6-5
J: TRBJ1-1
size: .
DNA: TGTGCCAGCAGTCCTAGCCCGGGGGGCACTGAAGCTTTCTTT
CDR3: CASSPSPGGTEAFF

D: TRBD2
V: TRBV6-2/TRBV6-3
J: TRBJ2-1
size: .
DNA: TGTGCCAGCAGAGCTGTAGCGGGGGGGCCAGTATTATCCAATGAGCAGTTCTTC
CDR3: CASRAVAGGPVLSNEQFF

D: TRBD1
V: TRBV6-2/TRBV6-3
J: TRBJ2-7
size: .
DNA: TGTGCCAGCACCCCTAACAGGGGACACGAGCAGTACTTC
CDR3: CASTPNRGHEQYF

D: .
V: TRBV7-9
J: TRBJ2-3
size: once
DNA: TGTGCCAGCAGCTTAATCCAGGCTAGCACAGATACGCAGTATTTT
CDR3: CASSLIQASTDTQYF

D: TRBD2
V: TRBV25-1
J: TRBJ2-1
size: .
DNA: TGTACCAGCAACCTAGCGGGGGGGAGCAATGAGCAGTTCTTC
CDR3: CTSNLAGGSNEQFF

D: TRBD1
V: TRBV29-1
J: TRBJ2-7
size: .
DNA: TGCAGCGTTGAAGATCCGGACAGGAGTGCCTACGAGCAGTACTTC
CDR3: CSVEDPDRSAYEQYF

D: .
V: TRBV3-1
J: TRBJ2-3
size: few
DNA: TGTGCCAGCAGCCAAGGGGACCGTTTTATTAAGGATACGCAGTATTTT
CDR3: CASSQGDRFIKDTQYF

D: .
V: TRBV25-1
J: TRBJ2-1
size: few
DNA: TGTGCCAGCAGTGAAGGCCCCCGCAACAATGAGCAGTTCTTC
CDR3: CASSEGPRNNEQFF

D: TRBD1
V: TRBV5-1
J: TRBJ1-1
size: few
DNA: TGCGCCAGCAGCGCCGGAGGGGGCTACACTGAAGCTTTCTTT
CDR3: CASSAGGGYTEAFF

D: .
V: TRBV5-6
J: TRBJ1-1
size: .
DNA: TGTGCCAGCAGCACCCCGGCAGGGTTTGAAGCTTTCTTT
CDR3: CASSTPAGFEAFF

D: .
V: TRBV7-9
J: TRBJ1-5
size: .
DNA: TGTGCCAGCAGCGTACAGGGAGTTACAAACAATCAGCCCCAGCATTTT
CDR3: CASSVQGVTNNQPQHF

D: TRBD1
V: TRBV5-1
J: TRBJ2-3
size: .
DNA: TGCGCCAGCAGCCTACAGGGGGGTGCTAGCACAGATACGCAGTATTTT
CDR3: CASSLQGGASTDTQYF

D: TRBD1
V: TRBV6-1
J: TRBJ1-5
size: .
DNA: TGTGCCAGCAGGCCGGACAGGGGTAGTCATCAGCCCCAGCATTTT
CDR3: CASRPDRGSHQPQHF

D: .
V: TRBV5-1
J: TRBJ2-7
size: .
DNA: TGCGCCAGCAGCTTGGACGGCAGGGTAGGCTACGAGCAGTACTTC
CDR3: CASSLDGRVGYEQYF

D: .
V: TRBV3-1
J: TRBJ1-6
size: .
DNA: TGTGCCAGCAGCCAACGCGGAAGGAGGTGGAATTCACCCCTCCACTTT
CDR3: CASSQRGRRWNSPLHF

D: .
V: TRBV5-1
J: TRBJ2-7
size: .
DNA: TGCGTCAGCAGCTTGCAGACTGACTACGAGCAGTACTTC
CDR3: CVSSLQTDYEQYF

D: .
V: TRBV20-1
J: TRBJ1-6
size: .
DNA: TGCAGTGCTATAGACATCCAGGGGTCACCCCTCCACTTT
CDR3: CSAIDIQGSPLHF

D: TRBD1
V: TRBV10-3
J: TRBJ2-7
size: .
DNA: TGTGCCATCAGTGAGTCGGGACAGGTCGACGAGCAGTACTTC
CDR3: CAISESGQVDEQYF

D: .
V: TRBV7-2
J: TRBJ2-3
size: few
DNA: TGTGCCAGCAGTTCTTCCGACTCTAGCACAGATACGCAGTATTTT
CDR3: CASSSSDSSTDTQYF

D: .
V: TRBV6-5
J: TRBJ1-2
size: .
DNA: TGTGCCAGCAGTGCGGGGTTTCTCTATGGCTACACCTTC
CDR3: CASSAGFLYGYTF

D: .
V: TRBV6-6
J: TRBJ1-5
size: .
DNA: TGTGCCAGCAGTCACTCAGGACAGAGCAATCAGCCCCAGCATTTT
CDR3: CASSHSGQSNQPQHF

D: .
V: TRBV15
J: TRBJ2-1
size: .
DNA: TGTGCCACCAGCAGAGATGGTGACCAAGAGACCCAGTTCTTC
CDR3: CATSRDGDQETQFF

D: TRBD2
V: TRBV20-1
J: TRBJ2-1
size: many
DNA: TGCAGTGCTCTTAAGCGGGAGGGCTCCTACAATGAGCAGTTCTTC
CDR3: CSALKREGSYNEQFF

D: .
V: TRBV3-1
J: TRBJ2-2
size: .
DNA: TGTGCCAGCAGTCCCAAGGAGAACACCGGGGAGCTGTTTTTT
CDR3: CASSPKENTGELFF

D: TRBD1
V: TRBV20-1
J: TRBJ1-2
size: .
DNA: TGCAGTGCTAGAGACACCCAGACAGGGTATGGCTACACCTTC
CDR3: CSARDTQTGYGYTF

D: .
V: TRBV27
J: TRBJ2-7
size: .
DNA: TGTGCCAGCAGGGCCCTGGGGGACGAGCAGTACTTC
CDR3: CASRALGDEQYF

D: TRBD2
V: TRBV5-1
J: TRBJ2-3
size: few
DNA: TGCGCCAGCAGCGGCGGACTAGCAGAGCCAGATACGCAGTATTTT
CDR3: CASSGGLAEPDTQYF